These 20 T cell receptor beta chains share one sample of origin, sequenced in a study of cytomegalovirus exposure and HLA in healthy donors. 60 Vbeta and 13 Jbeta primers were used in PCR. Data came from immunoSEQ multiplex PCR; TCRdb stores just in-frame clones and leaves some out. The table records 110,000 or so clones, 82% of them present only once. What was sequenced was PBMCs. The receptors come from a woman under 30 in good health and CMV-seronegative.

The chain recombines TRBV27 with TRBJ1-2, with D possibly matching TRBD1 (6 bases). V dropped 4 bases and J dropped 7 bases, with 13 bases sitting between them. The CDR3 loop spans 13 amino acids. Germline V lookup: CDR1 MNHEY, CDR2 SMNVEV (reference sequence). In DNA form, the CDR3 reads TGTGCCAGCAGTTCCACAGGGTTGAGTGGCTACACCTTC. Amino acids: CASSSTGLSGYTF.

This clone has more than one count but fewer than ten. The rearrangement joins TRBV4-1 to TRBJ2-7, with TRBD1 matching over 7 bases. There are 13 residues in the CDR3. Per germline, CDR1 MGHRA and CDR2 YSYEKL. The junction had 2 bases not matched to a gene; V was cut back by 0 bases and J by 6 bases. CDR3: CASSQDRGLEQYV. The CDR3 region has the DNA TGCGCCAGCAGCCAAGATAGGGGGCTCGAGCAGTACGTC.

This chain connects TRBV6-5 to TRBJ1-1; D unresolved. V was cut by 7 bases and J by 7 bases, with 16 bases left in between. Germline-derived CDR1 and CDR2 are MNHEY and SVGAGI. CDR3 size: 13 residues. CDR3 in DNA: TGTGCCAGCACCCAGGCCAGGAAGAGTGAAGCTTTCTTT. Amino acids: CASTQARKSEAFF.

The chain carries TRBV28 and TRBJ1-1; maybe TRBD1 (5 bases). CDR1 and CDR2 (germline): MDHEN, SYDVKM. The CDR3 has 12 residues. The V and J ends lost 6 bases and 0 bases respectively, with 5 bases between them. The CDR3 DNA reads TGTGCCAGCAGAGGGGTGAACACTGAAGCTTTCTTT. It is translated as CASRGVNTEAFF.

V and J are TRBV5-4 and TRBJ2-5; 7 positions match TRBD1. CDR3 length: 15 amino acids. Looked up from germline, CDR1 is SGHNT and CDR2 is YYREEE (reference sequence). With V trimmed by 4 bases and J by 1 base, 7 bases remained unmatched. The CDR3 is CASSLQGFLQETQYF. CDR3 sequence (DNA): TGTGCCAGCAGCCTACAGGGGTTCCTCCAAGAGACCCAGTACTTC.

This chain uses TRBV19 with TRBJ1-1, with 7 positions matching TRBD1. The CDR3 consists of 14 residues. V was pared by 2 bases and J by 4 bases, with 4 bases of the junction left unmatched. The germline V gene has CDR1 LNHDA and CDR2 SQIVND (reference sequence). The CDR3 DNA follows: TGTGCCAGTAGTATAAGGGGGCGCGGCACTGAAGCTTTCTTT. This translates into CASSIRGRGTEAFF. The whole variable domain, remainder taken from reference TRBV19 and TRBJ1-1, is DGGITQSPKYLFRKEGQNVTLSCEQNLNHDAMYWYRQDPGQGLRLIYYSQIVNDFQKGDIAEGYSVSREKKESFPLTVTSAQKNPTAFYLCASSIRGRGTEAFFGQGTRLTVV.

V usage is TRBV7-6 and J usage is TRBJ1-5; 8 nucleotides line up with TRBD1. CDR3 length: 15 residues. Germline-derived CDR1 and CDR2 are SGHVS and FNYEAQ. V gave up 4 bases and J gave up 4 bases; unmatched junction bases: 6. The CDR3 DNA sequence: TGTGCCAGCAGCTCCCGACAGGGGTTGAATCAGCCCCAGCATTTT. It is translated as CASSSRQGLNQPQHF.

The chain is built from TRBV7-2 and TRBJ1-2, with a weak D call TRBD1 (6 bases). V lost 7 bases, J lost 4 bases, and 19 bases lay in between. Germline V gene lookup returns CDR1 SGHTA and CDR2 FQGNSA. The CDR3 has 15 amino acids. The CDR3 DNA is TGTGCCAGCACCGGATTATACAGGGAAGGCTATGGCTACACCTTC. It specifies CASTGLYREGYGYTF. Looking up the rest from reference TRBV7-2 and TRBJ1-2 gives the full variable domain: GAGVSQSPSNKVTEKGKDVELRCDPISGHTALYWYRQSLGQGLEFLIYFQGNSAPDKSGLPSDRFSAERTGGSVSTLTIQRTQQEDSAVYLCASTGLYREGYGYTFGSGTRLTVV.

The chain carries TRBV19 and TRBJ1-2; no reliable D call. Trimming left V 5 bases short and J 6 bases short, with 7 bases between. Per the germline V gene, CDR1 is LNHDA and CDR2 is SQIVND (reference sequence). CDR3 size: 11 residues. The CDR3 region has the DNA TGTGCCAGTAGTCCCGGTGATGGCTACACCTTC. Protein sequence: CASSPGDGYTF.

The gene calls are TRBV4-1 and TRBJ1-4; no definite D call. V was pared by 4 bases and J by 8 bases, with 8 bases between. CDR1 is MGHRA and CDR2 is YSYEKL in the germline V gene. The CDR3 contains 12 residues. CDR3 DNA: TGCGCCAGCAGCCCGCCCTACGAAAAACTGTTTTTT. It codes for CASSPPYEKLFF.

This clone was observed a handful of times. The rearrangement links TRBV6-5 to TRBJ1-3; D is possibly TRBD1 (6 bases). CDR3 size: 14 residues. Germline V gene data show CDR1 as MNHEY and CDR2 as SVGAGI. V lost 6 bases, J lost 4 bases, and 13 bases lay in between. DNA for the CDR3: TGTGCCAGCAGGGGGTGGACAGACGGAAACACCATATATTTT. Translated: CASRGWTDGNTIYF.

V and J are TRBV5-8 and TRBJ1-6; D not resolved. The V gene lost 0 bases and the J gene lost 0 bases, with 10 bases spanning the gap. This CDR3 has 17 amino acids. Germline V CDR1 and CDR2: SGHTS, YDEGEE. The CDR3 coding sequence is TGTGCCAGCAGCTTGGACACAGAGAGCTCCTATAATTCACCCCTCCACTTT. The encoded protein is CASSLDTESSYNSPLHF.

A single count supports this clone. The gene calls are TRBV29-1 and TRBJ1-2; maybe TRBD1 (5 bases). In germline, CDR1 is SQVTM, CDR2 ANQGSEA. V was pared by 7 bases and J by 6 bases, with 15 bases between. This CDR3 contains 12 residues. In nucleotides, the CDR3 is TGCAGCGCCAAAACCGACAGTAATGGCTACACCTTC. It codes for CSAKTDSNGYTF.

The CDR3 spells CASSQDGAGAGSLLETQYF. For the CDR3, the DNA is TGTGCCAGCAGCCAAGACGGCGCGGGAGCGGGGAGCCTTCTAGAGACCCAGTACTTC. The chain joins TRBV14 to TRBJ2-5; 7 nucleotides align to TRBD2. The CDR3 extends over 19 amino acids. The germline gives CDR1 SGHDN, CDR2 FVKESK. Trimming at V came to 0 bases and at J to 4 bases, leaving 17 bases not matched to a gene. The entire variable domain, with the rest obtained from reference TRBV14 and TRBJ2-5, is as follows: EAGVTQFPSHSVIEKGQTVTLRCDPISGHDNLYWYRRVMGKEIKFLLHFVKESKQDESGMPNNRFLAERTGGTYSTLKVQPAELEDSGVYFCASSQDGAGAGSLLETQYFGPGTRLLVL.

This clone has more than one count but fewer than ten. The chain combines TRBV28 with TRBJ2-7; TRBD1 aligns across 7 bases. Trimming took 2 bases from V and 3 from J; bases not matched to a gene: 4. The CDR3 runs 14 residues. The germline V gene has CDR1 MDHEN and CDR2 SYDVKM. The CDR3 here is CASSLVPGGYEQYF. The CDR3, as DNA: TGTGCCAGCAGTTTAGTTCCAGGGGGCTACGAGCAGTACTTC. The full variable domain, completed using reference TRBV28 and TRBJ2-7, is DVKVTQSSRYLVKRTGEKVFLECVQDMDHENMFWYRQDPGLGLRLIYFSYDVKMKEKGDIPEGYSVSREKKERFSLILESASTNQTSMYLCASSLVPGGYEQYFGPGTRLTVT.

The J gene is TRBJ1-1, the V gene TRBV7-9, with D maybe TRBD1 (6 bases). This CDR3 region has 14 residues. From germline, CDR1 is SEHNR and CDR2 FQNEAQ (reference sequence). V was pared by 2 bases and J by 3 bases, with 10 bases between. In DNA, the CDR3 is TGTGCCAGCAGCTTAACAGGGAAGCACACTGAAGCTTTCTTT. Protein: CASSLTGKHTEAFF.

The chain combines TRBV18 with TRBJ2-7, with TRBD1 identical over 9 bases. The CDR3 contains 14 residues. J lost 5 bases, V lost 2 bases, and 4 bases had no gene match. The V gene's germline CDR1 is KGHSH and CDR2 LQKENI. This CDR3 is CASSPGTGTHEQYV. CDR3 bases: TGTGCCAGCTCACCAGGGACAGGGACCCACGAGCAGTACGTC.

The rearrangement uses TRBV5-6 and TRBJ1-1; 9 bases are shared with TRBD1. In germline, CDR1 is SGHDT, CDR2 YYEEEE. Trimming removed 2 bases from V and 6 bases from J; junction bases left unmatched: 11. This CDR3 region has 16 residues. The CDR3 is CASSLPRTTGGAEAFF. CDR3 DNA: TGTGCCAGCAGCTTACCCCGCACGACAGGGGGAGCTGAAGCTTTCTTT.

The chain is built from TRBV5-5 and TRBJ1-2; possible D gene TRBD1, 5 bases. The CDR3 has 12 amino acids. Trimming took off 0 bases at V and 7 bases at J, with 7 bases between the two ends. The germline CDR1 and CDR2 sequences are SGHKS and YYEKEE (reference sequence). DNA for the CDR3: TGTGCCAGCAGCTTGGGCCAGGGTGGCTACACCTTC. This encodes CASSLGQGGYTF.

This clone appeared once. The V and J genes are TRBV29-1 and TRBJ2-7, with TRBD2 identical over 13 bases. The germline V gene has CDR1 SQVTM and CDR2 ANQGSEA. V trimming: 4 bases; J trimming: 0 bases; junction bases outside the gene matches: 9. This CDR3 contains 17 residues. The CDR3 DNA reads TGCAGCGTTGCTCGGGGGACTAGCGGGGCTTACTCCTACGAGCAGTACTTC. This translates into CSVARGTSGAYSYEQYF.